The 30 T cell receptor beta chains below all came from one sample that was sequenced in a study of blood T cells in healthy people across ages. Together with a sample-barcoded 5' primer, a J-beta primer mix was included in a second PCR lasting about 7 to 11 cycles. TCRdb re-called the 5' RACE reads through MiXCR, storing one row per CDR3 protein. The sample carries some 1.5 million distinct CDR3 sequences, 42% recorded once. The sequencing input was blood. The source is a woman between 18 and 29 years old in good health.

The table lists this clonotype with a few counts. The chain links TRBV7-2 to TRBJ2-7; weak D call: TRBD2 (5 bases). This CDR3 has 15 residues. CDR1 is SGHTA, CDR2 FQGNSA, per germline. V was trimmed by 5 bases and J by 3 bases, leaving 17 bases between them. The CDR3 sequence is CASSKNGIVGYEQYF. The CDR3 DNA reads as TGTGCCAGCAGCAAAAACGGGATTGTTGGCTACGAGCAGTACTTC.

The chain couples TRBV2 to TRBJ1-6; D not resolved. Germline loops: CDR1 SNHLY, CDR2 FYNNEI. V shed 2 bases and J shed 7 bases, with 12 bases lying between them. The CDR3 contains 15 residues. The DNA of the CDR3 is TGTGCCAGCAGTGAACTGGCGGCGGTCAATTCACCCCTCCACTTT. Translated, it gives CASSELAAVNSPLHF.

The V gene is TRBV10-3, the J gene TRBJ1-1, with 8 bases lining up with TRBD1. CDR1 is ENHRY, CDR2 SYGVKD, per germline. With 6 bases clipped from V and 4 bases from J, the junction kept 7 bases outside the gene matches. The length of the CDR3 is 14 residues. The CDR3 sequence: CAIRGTGLGTEAFF. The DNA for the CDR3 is TGTGCCATCAGGGGGACAGGCCTCGGCACTGAAGCTTTCTTT.

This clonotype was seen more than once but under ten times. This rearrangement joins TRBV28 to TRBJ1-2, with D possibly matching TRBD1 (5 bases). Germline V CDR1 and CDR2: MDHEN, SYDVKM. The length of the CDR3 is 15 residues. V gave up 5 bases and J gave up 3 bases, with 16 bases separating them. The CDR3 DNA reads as TGTGCCAGCAGTCAGGATTCAGGGTTACACTATGGCTACACCTTC. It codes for CASSQDSGLHYGYTF.

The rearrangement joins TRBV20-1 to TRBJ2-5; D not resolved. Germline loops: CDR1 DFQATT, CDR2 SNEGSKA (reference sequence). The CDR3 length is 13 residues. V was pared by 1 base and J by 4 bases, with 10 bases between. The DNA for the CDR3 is TGCAGTGCTAGAGTTGGAGCCAGAGAGACCCAGTACTTC. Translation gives CSARVGARETQYF.

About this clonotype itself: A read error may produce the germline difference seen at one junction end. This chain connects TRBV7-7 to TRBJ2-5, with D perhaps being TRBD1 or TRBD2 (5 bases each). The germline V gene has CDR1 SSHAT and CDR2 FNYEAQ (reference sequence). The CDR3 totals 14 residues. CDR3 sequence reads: CASSLEGHFGRQYF. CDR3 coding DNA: TGTGCTAGCAGCTTAGAGGGGCATTTCGGTAGGCAGTACTTC.

CDR3 coding DNA: TGTGCCAGCAGTCCTGCGGTAGGCGGGAGCACAGATACGCAGTATTTT. As protein: CASSPAVGGSTDTQYF. The rearrangement links TRBV28 to TRBJ2-3; TRBD2 might be the D (5 bases). This CDR3 is 16 amino acids long. V shed 5 bases and J shed 0 bases, with 15 bases lying between them. CDR1 MDHEN and CDR2 SYDVKM come from the germline V gene.

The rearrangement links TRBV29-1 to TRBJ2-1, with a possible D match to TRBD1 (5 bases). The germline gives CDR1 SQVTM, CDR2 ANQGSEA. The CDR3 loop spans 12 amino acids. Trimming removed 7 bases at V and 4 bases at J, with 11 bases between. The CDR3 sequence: CSGQGPYNEQFF. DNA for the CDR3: TGCAGCGGGCAGGGCCCTTACAATGAGCAGTTCTTC.

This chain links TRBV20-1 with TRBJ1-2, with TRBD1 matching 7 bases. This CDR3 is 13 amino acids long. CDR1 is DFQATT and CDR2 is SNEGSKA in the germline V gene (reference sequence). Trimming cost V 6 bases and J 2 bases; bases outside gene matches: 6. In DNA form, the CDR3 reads TGCAGTGCCTGGGACAGTGGAAACTATGGCTACACCTTC. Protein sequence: CSAWDSGNYGYTF.

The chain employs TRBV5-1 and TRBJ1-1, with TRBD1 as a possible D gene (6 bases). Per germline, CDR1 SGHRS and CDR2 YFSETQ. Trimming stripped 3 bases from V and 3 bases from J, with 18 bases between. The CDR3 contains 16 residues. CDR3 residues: CASSWEVTGRDTEAFF. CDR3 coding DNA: TGCGCCAGCAGCTGGGAGGTTACAGGGCGGGACACTGAAGCTTTCTTT.

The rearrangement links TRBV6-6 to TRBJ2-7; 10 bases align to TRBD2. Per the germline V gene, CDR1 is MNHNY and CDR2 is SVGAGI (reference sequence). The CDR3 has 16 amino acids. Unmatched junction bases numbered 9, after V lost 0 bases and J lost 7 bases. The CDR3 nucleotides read TGTGCCAGCAGTTACTCAGGGACTAGCGAGGTGGCGGAGCAGTACTTC. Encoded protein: CASSYSGTSEVAEQYF.

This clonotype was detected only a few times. The CDR3 sequence is CASEGGAQETQYF. CDR3 bases: TGTGCCAGCGAGGGGGGGGCTCAGGAGACCCAGTACTTC. The chain joins TRBV28 to TRBJ2-5; tentatively, D is TRBD2 (7 bases). The CDR3 totals 13 residues. Deletions cut 8 bases from V and 5 bases from J, with 15 bases between. Germline values: CDR1 MDHEN, CDR2 SYDVKM.

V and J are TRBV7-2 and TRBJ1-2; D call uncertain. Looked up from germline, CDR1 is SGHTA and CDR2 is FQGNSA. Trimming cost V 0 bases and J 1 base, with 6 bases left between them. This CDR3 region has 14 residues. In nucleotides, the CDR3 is TGTGCCAGCAGCTTAGCGGAGGTTAACTATGGCTACACCTTC. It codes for CASSLAEVNYGYTF.

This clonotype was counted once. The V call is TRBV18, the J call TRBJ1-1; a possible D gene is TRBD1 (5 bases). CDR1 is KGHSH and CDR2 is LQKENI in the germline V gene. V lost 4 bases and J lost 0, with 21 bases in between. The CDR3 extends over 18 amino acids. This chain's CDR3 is CASSLLPGGAGMNTEAFF. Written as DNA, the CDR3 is TGTGCCAGCTCACTCCTCCCGGGGGGTGCGGGCATGAACACTGAAGCTTTCTTT.

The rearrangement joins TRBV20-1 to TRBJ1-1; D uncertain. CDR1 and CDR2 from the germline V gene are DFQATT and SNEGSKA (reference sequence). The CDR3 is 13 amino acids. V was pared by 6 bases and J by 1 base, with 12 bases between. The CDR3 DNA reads TGCAGTGCCTTCGGCGTAAGGAACACTGAAGCTTTCTTT. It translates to CSAFGVRNTEAFF.

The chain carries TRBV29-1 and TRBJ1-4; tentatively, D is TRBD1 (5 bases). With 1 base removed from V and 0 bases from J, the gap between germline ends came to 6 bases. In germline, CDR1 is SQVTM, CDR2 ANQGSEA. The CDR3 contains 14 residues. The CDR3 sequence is CSVEGGPTNEKLFF. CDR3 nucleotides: TGCAGCGTTGAAGGGGGACCAACTAATGAAAAACTGTTTTTT.

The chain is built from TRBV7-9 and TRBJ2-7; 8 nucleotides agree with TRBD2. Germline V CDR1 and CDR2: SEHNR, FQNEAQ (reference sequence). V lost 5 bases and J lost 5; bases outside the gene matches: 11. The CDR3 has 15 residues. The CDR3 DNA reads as TGTGCCAGCAGCGTAAGCGGGAGTGAAAGGGACGAGCAGTACTTC. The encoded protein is CASSVSGSERDEQYF.

The CDR3 reads CASSFGGTSSYNEQYF. In DNA, the CDR3 is TGTGCCAGCAGTTTTGGCGGAACAAGCTCCTACAATGAGCAGTACTTC. The chain employs TRBV12-3 or TRBV12-4 and TRBJ2-1, with unresolved D. The J call may be faulty, since TRBJ2-7 better matches the DNA end. This CDR3 contains 16 residues.

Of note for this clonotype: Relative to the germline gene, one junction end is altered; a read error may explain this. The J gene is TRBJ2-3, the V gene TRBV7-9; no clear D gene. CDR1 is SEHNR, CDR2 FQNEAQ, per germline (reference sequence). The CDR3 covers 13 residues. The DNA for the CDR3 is TGTACCAGCAGCGTAGCAGGCACAGATACGCAGTATTTT. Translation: CTSSVAGTDTQYF.

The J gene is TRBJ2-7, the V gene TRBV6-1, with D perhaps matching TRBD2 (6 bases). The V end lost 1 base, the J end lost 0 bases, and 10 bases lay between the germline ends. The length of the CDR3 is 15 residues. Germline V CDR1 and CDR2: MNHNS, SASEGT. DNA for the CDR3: TGTGCCAGCAGTGAAGTGGGACTGCACTCCTACGAGCAGTACTTC. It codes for CASSEVGLHSYEQYF.

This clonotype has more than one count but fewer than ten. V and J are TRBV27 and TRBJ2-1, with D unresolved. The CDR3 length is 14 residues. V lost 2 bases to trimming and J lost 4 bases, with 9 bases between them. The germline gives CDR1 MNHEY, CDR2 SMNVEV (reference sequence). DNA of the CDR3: TGTGCCAGCAGTTTAAATTCGGGTTACAATGAGCAGTTCTTC. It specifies CASSLNSGYNEQFF.

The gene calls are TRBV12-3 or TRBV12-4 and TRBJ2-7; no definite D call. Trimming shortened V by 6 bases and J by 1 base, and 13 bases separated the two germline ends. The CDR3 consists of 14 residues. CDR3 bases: TGTGCCAGCAGCCCCGGGCCGGAGTCCTACGAGCAGTACTTC. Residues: CASSPGPESYEQYF.

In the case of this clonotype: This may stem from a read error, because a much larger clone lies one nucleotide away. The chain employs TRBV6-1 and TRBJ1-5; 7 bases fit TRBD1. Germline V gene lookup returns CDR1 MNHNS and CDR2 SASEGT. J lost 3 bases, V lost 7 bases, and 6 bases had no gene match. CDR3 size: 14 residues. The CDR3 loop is CASILTGNNQPQHF. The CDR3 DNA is TGTGCCAGCATCCTGACAGGGAACAATCAGCCCCAGCATTTT.

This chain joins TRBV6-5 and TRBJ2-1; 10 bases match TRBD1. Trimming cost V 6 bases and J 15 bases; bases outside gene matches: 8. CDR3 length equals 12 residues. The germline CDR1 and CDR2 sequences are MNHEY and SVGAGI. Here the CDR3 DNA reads TGTGCCAGCAGAACACCGGGACAGGGGTGGTTCTTC. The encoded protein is CASRTPGQGWFF.

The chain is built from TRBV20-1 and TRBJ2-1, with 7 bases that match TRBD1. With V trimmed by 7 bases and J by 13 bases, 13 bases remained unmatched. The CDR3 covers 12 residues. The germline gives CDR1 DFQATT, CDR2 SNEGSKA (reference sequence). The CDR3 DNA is TGCAGTGTTGGGACAGCACAAGAGACCCAGTTCTTC. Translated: CSVGTAQETQFF.

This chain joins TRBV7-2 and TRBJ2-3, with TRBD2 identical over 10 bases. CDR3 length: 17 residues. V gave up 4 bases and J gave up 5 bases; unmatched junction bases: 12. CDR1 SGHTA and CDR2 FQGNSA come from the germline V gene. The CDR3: CASSSSPRLAGLDTQYF. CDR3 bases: TGTGCCAGCAGCTCCTCGCCAAGACTAGCGGGTTTAGATACGCAGTATTTT.

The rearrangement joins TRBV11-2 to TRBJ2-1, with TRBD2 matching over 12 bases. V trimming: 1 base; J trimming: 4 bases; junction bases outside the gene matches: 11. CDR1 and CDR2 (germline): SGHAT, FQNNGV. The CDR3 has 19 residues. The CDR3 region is CASSLVIGRLAGVYNEQFF. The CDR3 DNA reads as TGTGCCAGCAGCTTAGTTATTGGTCGACTAGCGGGGGTTTACAATGAGCAGTTCTTC.

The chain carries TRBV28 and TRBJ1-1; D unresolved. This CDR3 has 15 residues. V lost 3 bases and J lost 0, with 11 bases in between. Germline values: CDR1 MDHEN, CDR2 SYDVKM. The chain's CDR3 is CASSLGRIMNTEAFF. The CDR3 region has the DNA TGTGCCAGCAGTTTGGGCAGGATTATGAACACTGAAGCTTTCTTT.

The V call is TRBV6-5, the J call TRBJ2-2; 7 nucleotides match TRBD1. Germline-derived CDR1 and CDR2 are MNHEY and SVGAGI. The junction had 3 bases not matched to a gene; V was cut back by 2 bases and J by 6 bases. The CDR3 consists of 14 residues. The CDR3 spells CASSYGQGAGELFF. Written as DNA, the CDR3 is TGTGCCAGCAGTTACGGGCAGGGGGCCGGGGAGCTGTTTTTT.

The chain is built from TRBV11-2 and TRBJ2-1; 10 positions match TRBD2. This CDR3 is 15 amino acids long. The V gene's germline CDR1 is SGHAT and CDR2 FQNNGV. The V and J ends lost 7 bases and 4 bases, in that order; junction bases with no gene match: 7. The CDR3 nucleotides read TGTGCCAGCAACCCTCTAGCGGGGGAGTACAATGAGCAGTTCTTC. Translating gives CASNPLAGEYNEQFF.